Listed below are T cell receptor beta chains from one sample, sequenced in a study of breast tumors, draining lymph nodes, adjacent tissues. TCRdb reprocessed the multiplex PCR reads with MiXCR, giving one entry per CDR3 protein. The profile shows under 70,000 distinct CDR3 sequences, approximately 45% of them singletons. The sequencing input was breast tumor tissue. The receptor set was obtained from a female donor with breast cancer. Some clones in this sample may be carry-over from other donors' samples. Both conserved end residues are part of each CDR3. The order of the fields is D gene, CDR3 length, J gene, V gene, clone size, CDR3 DNA, CDR3 protein. D genes are given only for firm matches. The listing skips clone size in some rows; elsewhere it reads once, few, many or a size class.

D: -; length: 14; J: TRBJ2-2; V: TRBV12-3/TRBV12-4; size: many; DNA: TGTGCCAGCAGTTTATGGCTTACGGCCGGGGAGCTGTTTTTT; CDR3: CASSLWLTAGELFF
D: -; length: 14; J: TRBJ1-2; V: TRBV27; size: few; DNA: TGTGCCAGCAGTTTATCGGTCAGGAATTATGGCTACACCTTC; CDR3: CASSLSVRNYGYTF
D: -; length: 19; J: TRBJ2-1; V: TRBV20-1; size: -; DNA: TGCAGTGCTAGGGTTGGGGTGGCTGGCGGGATGGGGTGGTACAATGAGCAGTTCTTC; CDR3: CSARVGVAGGMGWYNEQFF
D: -; length: 16; J: TRBJ1-1; V: TRBV5-1; size: -; DNA: TGCGCCAGCAGCTTAAATTACCTCAACAGGGACACTGAAGCTTTCTTT; CDR3: CASSLNYLNRDTEAFF
D: -; length: 14; J: TRBJ1-1; V: TRBV5-6; size: -; DNA: TGTGCCGGCAGCTTGGGGGCGCGGGGCACTGAAGCTTTCTTT; CDR3: CAGSLGARGTEAFF
D: -; length: 15; J: TRBJ1-1; V: TRBV7-8; size: -; DNA: TGTGCCAGCAGCTTAGCGGGGGCAGTTAACACTGAAGCTTTCTTT; CDR3: CASSLAGAVNTEAFF
D: TRBD2; length: 15; J: TRBJ2-5; V: TRBV20-1; size: -; DNA: TGCAGTGCTAGGGGAAGACTAGCGGGAAAAGAGACCCAGTACTTC; CDR3: CSARGRLAGKETQYF
D: -; length: 11; J: TRBJ2-7; V: TRBV20-1; size: -; DNA: TGCAGTGCTAGAGATAACCCCGAGCAGTACTTC; CDR3: CSARDNPEQYF
D: TRBD2; length: 13; J: TRBJ2-1; V: TRBV20-1; size: once; DNA: TGCAGTGCTAGGCGGGGGGGGCCGAATGAGCAGTTCTTC; CDR3: CSARRGGPNEQFF
D: TRBD2; length: 15; J: TRBJ2-1; V: TRBV4-1; size: -; DNA: TGCGCCAGCAGCTATGGGACTAGTGGGGGCAATGAGCAGCTCTTC; CDR3: CASSYGTSGGNEQLF
D: -; length: 13; J: TRBJ1-2; V: TRBV7-2; size: -; DNA: TGTGCCGGCAGCACAGACAGGTTCTATGGCTACACCTTC; CDR3: CAGSTDRFYGYTF
D: -; length: 14; J: TRBJ2-3; V: TRBV20-1; size: -; DNA: TGCAGTGCTAGAGATCACGGGGGCTACAATGAGCAGTATTTT; CDR3: CSARDHGGYNEQYF
D: -; length: 13; J: TRBJ1-6; V: TRBV10-3; size: -; DNA: TGTGCCATCAAGGGGGGTATGGATTCACCCCTCCACTTT; CDR3: CAIKGGMDSPLHF
D: -; length: 15; J: TRBJ1-2; V: TRBV7-9; size: many; DNA: TGTGCCAGCAGCTTCGTACGGACCTATAACTATGGCTACCCCTTC; CDR3: CASSFVRTYNYGYPF
D: -; length: 17; J: TRBJ2-1; V: TRBV5-6; size: many; DNA: TGTGCCAGCAGCTGGACCCCAGCGATGGGACTCTACAATGAGCAGTTCTTC; CDR3: CASSWTPAMGLYNEQFF
D: TRBD2; length: 15; J: TRBJ2-7; V: TRBV9; size: many; DNA: TGTGCCAGCAGCGGCGCTTCCGGGACTACGGTTGAGCAGTACTTC; CDR3: CASSGASGTTVEQYF
D: TRBD1; length: 17; J: TRBJ1-1; V: TRBV7-9; size: few; DNA: TGTGCCAGCAGCCTCGGCAGTTACAGGGGTCGGAACACTGAAGCTTTCTTT; CDR3: CASSLGSYRGRNTEAFF
D: TRBD2; length: 17; J: TRBJ2-7; V: TRBV2; size: many; DNA: TGTGCCAGCAGTGGTAATCCTAGCGGGGGGACCTCCTACGAGCAGTACTTC; CDR3: CASSGNPSGGTSYEQYF
D: -; length: 14; J: TRBJ1-5; V: TRBV20-1; size: medium-sized; DNA: TGCAGTGCCAGTAGCGGGGACACAAATCAGCCCCAGCATTTT; CDR3: CSASSGDTNQPQHF
D: -; length: 14; J: TRBJ1-1; V: TRBV20-1; size: many; DNA: TGCAGTGCTAACTCCGGAACCCGGAGGACTGAAGCTTTCTTT; CDR3: CSANSGTRRTEAFF
D: -; length: 12; J: TRBJ1-2; V: TRBV6-1; size: few; DNA: TGTGCCAGCAGTCACAGCTATTCTGGCTACACCTTC; CDR3: CASSHSYSGYTF
D: TRBD1; length: 15; J: TRBJ1-2; V: TRBV18; size: -; DNA: TGTGCCAGCTCACCGGGACAGGGCCCTAACTATGGCTACACCTTC; CDR3: CASSPGQGPNYGYTF
D: TRBD2; length: 15; J: TRBJ2-1; V: TRBV29-1; size: -; DNA: TGCAGCGTTGAAGTAGCGGGGGGCTACTACAATGAGCAGTTCTTC; CDR3: CSVEVAGGYYNEQFF
D: -; length: 14; J: TRBJ1-4; V: TRBV7-3; size: -; DNA: TGTGCCAGCAGCCAAGGGGTGAAATCGGTTGGACTGTTTTTT; CDR3: CASSQGVKSVGLFF
D: TRBD1; length: 15; J: TRBJ1-1; V: TRBV7-2; size: -; DNA: TGTGCCAGCAGCTGGGACAGGGCTAAAAACACTGAAGCTTTCTTT; CDR3: CASSWDRAKNTEAFF
D: TRBD1; length: 13; J: TRBJ2-5; V: TRBV19; size: many; DNA: TGTGCCAGTAGTACCTACAGGGGGGAGACCCAGTACTTC; CDR3: CASSTYRGETQYF
D: -; length: 14; J: TRBJ2-5; V: TRBV7-3; size: many; DNA: TGTGCCAGCAGCCCGGCGGGGAGCTGGGGGCCCCAGTACTTC; CDR3: CASSPAGSWGPQYF
D: -; length: 15; J: TRBJ1-2; V: TRBV27; size: many; DNA: TGTGCCAGCAGTTTCTACGGTGACGGAAACTATGGCTACACCTTC; CDR3: CASSFYGDGNYGYTF
D: -; length: 14; J: TRBJ1-2; V: TRBV24-1; size: many; DNA: TGTGCCACCAGTGATGCCGGGCCGAACTATGGCTACACCTTC; CDR3: CATSDAGPNYGYTF
D: -; length: 16; J: TRBJ1-6; V: TRBV28; size: -; DNA: TGTGCCAGCAGGGAAACAGGGACCCCCTATAATTCATCCCTCCACTTT; CDR3: CASRETGTPYNSSLHF
D: TRBD1; length: 15; J: TRBJ1-6; V: TRBV11-3; size: many; DNA: TGTGCCAGCAGCTTGGCCGGGACAGGGGCTTCACCCCTCCACTTT; CDR3: CASSLAGTGASPLHF
D: -; length: 13; J: TRBJ1-2; V: TRBV10-3; size: -; DNA: TGTGCCATCAGTGAGTCTTCCAGCTATGGCTACACCTTC; CDR3: CAISESSSYGYTF
D: -; length: 15; J: TRBJ2-3; V: TRBV19; size: many; DNA: TGTGCCAGTAGTATAGAAGCAGGGCGCACAGATACGCAGTATTTT; CDR3: CASSIEAGRTDTQYF
D: -; length: 14; J: TRBJ2-5; V: TRBV12-3/TRBV12-4; size: -; DNA: TGTGCCAGCAGTTTAGAGGACAGCCAAGAGACCCAGTACTTC; CDR3: CASSLEDSQETQYF
D: -; length: 14; J: TRBJ2-5; V: TRBV7-8; size: -; DNA: TGTGCCAGCAGCTTAGCCGGGGATGGGACTACCCAGTACTTC; CDR3: CASSLAGDGTTQYF
D: -; length: 13; J: TRBJ1-5; V: TRBV4-2; size: many; DNA: TGTGCCAGCAGCCAAGATCGCCGTCAGCCCCAGCATTTT; CDR3: CASSQDRRQPQHF
D: -; length: 12; J: TRBJ2-7; V: TRBV5-8; size: many; DNA: TGTGCCAGCAGCCTCCGACTGTACGAGCAGTACTTC; CDR3: CASSLRLYEQYF
D: -; length: 15; J: TRBJ1-5; V: TRBV6-5; size: many; DNA: TGTGCCAGCAGTCACTCCGCGGCAGGAGATCAGCCCCAGCATTTT; CDR3: CASSHSAAGDQPQHF
D: -; length: 18; J: TRBJ2-7; V: TRBV27; size: once; DNA: TGTGCCAGCAGAGAGGACAGTGCTAGGGGGGTAACCCTCTACGAGCAGTGCTTC; CDR3: CASREDSARGVTLYEQCF